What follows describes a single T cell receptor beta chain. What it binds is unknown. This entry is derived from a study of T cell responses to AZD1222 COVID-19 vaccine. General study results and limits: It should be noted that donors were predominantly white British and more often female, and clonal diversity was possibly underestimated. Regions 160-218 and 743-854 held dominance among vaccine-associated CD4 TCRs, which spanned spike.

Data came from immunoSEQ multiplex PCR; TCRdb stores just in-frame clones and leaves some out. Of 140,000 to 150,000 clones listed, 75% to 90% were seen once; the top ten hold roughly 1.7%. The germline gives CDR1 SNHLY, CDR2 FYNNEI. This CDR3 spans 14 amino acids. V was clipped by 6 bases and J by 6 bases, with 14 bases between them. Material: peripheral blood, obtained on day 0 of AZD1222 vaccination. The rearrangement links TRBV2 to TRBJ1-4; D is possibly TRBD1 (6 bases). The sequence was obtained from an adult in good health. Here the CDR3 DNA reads TGTGCCAGCAGAGTACAGGGAGGGTATGAAAAACTGTTTTTT. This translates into CASRVQGGYEKLFF.